This is a list of T cell receptor beta chains from one sample in a study of blood T cell repertoires in COVID-19. Profiled with immunoSEQ multiplex PCR; TCRdb holds only in-frame clones, not every one. The data contain some 140,000 clones, 79% of them singletons. Sequenced input: peripheral blood. Source of these receptors: a man aged 55-75 years with acute or convalescent COVID-19. The CDR3 runs from the conserved cysteine through the conserved F or W. A D gene is named only where the DNA matches it firmly. Size is stated for part of the rows, as once, few or many counts, or as a class when the clone is expanded.

J	size	V	D	DNA	CDR3
TRBJ1-1	.	TRBV11-2	TRBD1	TGTGCCAGCAGCTTAACACAGGGGGTGAGCACTGAAGCTTTCTTT	CASSLTQGVSTEAFF
TRBJ1-4	.	TRBV6-5	TRBD1	TGTGCCAGCAGTTACTCGACGGGACAGGGCCATGAAAAACTGTTTTTT	CASSYSTGQGHEKLFF
TRBJ2-3	.	TRBV9	TRBD2	TGTGCCAGCAGCGTAATTAGCGGGAGCCCCTTAGATACGCAGTATTTT	CASSVISGSPLDTQYF
TRBJ2-2	.	TRBV15	TRBD1	TGTGCCACCAGCGGCCTGAAGCCAGGGGGACACGGGGAGCTGTTTTTT	CATSGLKPGGHGELFF
TRBJ1-5	.	TRBV2	.	TGTGCCAGCAGGGCCGATAGCAATCAGCCCCAGCATTTT	CASRADSNQPQHF
TRBJ1-2	few	TRBV4-2	.	TGTGCCAGCAGCCAGACAGGATCGCGCGGCTACACCTTC	CASSQTGSRGYTF
TRBJ1-5	.	TRBV19	.	TGTGCCAGTCAGGGATTGGTTGGGAAGGGCAATCAGCCCCAGCATTTT	CASQGLVGKGNQPQHF
TRBJ1-6	.	TRBV27	.	TGTGCCAGCAACTTGGGCAGGGGTAATTCACCCCTCCACTTT	CASNLGRGNSPLHF
TRBJ2-7	.	TRBV6-5	.	TGTGCCAGCAGTATCGACGGAGTACGATCCTACGAGCAGTACTTC	CASSIDGVRSYEQYF
TRBJ2-7	.	TRBV4-3	TRBD2	TGCGCCAGCAGCCAAGATAGCGGGAGTGGGAACTACGAGCAGTACTTC	CASSQDSGSGNYEQYF
TRBJ1-3	.	TRBV30	.	TGTGCCTGGAGTCTGGGAGGCTCTGGAAACACCATATATTTT	CAWSLGGSGNTIYF
TRBJ1-5	.	TRBV19	TRBD1	TGTGCCAGTAGCTGGGGGGACAGGGCTCCCAATCAGCCCCAGCATTTT	CASSWGDRAPNQPQHF
TRBJ1-2	.	TRBV5-1	.	TGCGCCAGCAGCTTGGGGGACAACGGCGGCTACACCTTC	CASSLGDNGGYTF
TRBJ1-3	.	TRBV11-2	.	TGTGCCAGCAGCTTGGAGGGACCGTCTTTCTCTGGAAACACCATATATTTT	CASSLEGPSFSGNTIYF
TRBJ1-1	once	TRBV6-5	.	TGTGCCAGCAGTTACAACACAGGAATAGAAGCTTTCTTT	CASSYNTGIEAFF
TRBJ2-7	few	TRBV9	TRBD1	TGTGCCAGCAGCGAGGGACAGGGTGGGTACGAGCAGTACTTC	CASSEGQGGYEQYF
TRBJ1-5	many	TRBV27	TRBD1	TGTGCCAGCAGTTCGGGACAGGGGGGGAATCAGCCCCAGCATTTT	CASSSGQGGNQPQHF
TRBJ1-2	.	TRBV27	.	TGTGCCAGCAGTTTATCGAGGCCGGCTTATGGCTACACCTTC	CASSLSRPAYGYTF
TRBJ2-7	.	TRBV30	TRBD2	TGTGCCTGGAGGGGACTAGCGGGAGTCCACGAGCAGTACTTC	CAWRGLAGVHEQYF
TRBJ1-1	.	TRBV5-1	.	TGCGCCAGCAGCGTTAGCCTGACCGCAGAAGCTTTCTTT	CASSVSLTAEAFF
TRBJ1-6	.	TRBV28	.	TGTGCCAGCAGGGACAGTAGTAATTCACCCCTCCACTTT	CASRDSSNSPLHF
TRBJ2-1	.	TRBV28	TRBD2	TGTGCCAGCAGTTTCTCCGGGACTATGGAGCAGTTCTTC	CASSFSGTMEQFF
TRBJ2-5	.	TRBV9	TRBD2	TGTGCCAGCAGCCCCCGGACTAGCGGACCGGTGACCCAGTACTTC	CASSPRTSGPVTQYF
TRBJ2-7	.	TRBV6-2/TRBV6-3	TRBD2	TGTGCCAGCAGTCCCTGGACTAGCGGGAGCTCCTACGAGCAGTACTTC	CASSPWTSGSSYEQYF
TRBJ1-6	.	TRBV4-1	.	TGCGCCAGCAGCCAAGATCAGGGGACAAAGGATAATTCACCCCTCCACTTT	CASSQDQGTKDNSPLHF
TRBJ2-1	.	TRBV11-3	.	TGTGCCAGCAGCTTAGATCACCTCAGCGGGTGGAATGAGCAGTTCTTC	CASSLDHLSGWNEQFF
TRBJ1-2	.	TRBV7-2	.	TGTGCCAGCAGCTTCCGGACAGACGAAGGCTACACCTTC	CASSFRTDEGYTF
TRBJ1-2	once	TRBV19	.	TGTGCCAGTAGTTCCCCTGGGGGGTATGCTGGCTACACCTTC	CASSSPGGYAGYTF
TRBJ1-4	.	TRBV30	TRBD1	TGTGCCTGGAGTGTTAAGTCCACAGGGGGCGGGAAACTGTTTTTT	CAWSVKSTGGGKLFF
TRBJ2-3	.	TRBV28	.	TGTGCCACCTTAGAGGCTCATACGCAGTATTTT	CATLEAHTQYF
TRBJ1-1	.	TRBV6-6	.	TGTGCCAGCAGCTCGGCGGGGGGCAGGAGCACTGAAGCTTTCTTT	CASSSAGGRSTEAFF
TRBJ1-4	few	TRBV5-5	TRBD1	TGTGCCAGCAGCGCGCCGGGACAGGGAGGCGAAAAACTGTTTTTT	CASSAPGQGGEKLFF
TRBJ1-1	.	TRBV18	.	TGTGCCAGCTCACCTGACAGCCGTGAAGCTTTCTTT	CASSPDSREAFF
TRBJ1-5	.	TRBV6-5	.	TGTGCCAGCGGCCTGTGGAATCAGCCCCAGCATTTT	CASGLWNQPQHF
TRBJ2-3	.	TRBV15	TRBD1	TGTGCCACCAGCAGAGGGGACAGGGGAAACACAGATACGCAGTATTTT	CATSRGDRGNTDTQYF
TRBJ1-5	.	TRBV19	.	TGTGCCAGTAGTTTGGCCCCTATAGCGATTTTTAATCAGCCCCAGCATTTT	CASSLAPIAIFNQPQHF
TRBJ2-7	.	TRBV5-1	.	TGCGCCAGCAGCTTGGAAGGAGGATCCTACGAGCAGTACTTC	CASSLEGGSYEQYF
TRBJ2-2	.	TRBV3-1/TRBV3-2	TRBD2	TGTGCCAGCAGCCAAGTACTATCGGGAGGAGGGGAGCTGTTTTTT	CASSQVLSGGGELFF
TRBJ2-7	few	TRBV19	TRBD1	TGTGCCAGTAGTACCACAAGACAGGGCGGTGGATACGAGCAGTACTTC	CASSTTRQGGGYEQYF
TRBJ1-2	.	TRBV28	.	TGTGCCAGCGGGACACAAGCTAACTATGGCTACACCTTC	CASGTQANYGYTF
TRBJ1-2	.	TRBV18	.	TGTGCCAGCTCACCAGGCGGTGGCAGTGTCAACTATGGCTACACCTTC	CASSPGGGSVNYGYTF
TRBJ2-3	.	TRBV7-3	TRBD1	TGTGCCAGCTCGCGAGGTGGGACAGGGGGTCTTTTCGGTACGCAGTATTTT	CASSRGGTGGLFGTQYF
TRBJ1-1	.	TRBV7-9	.	TGTGCCAGCAGCTTACGGGGGGCCACTGAAGCTTTCTTT	CASSLRGATEAFF
TRBJ1-2	.	TRBV4-3	.	TGCGCCAGCAGCCAAGACAAATTTAACTATGGCTACACCTTC	CASSQDKFNYGYTF
TRBJ2-1	.	TRBV7-9	TRBD2	TGTGCCAGCAGCTCCGAAGCGGGAGGATACAATGAGCAGTTCTTC	CASSSEAGGYNEQFF
TRBJ1-3	.	TRBV7-2	.	TGTGCCAGCAGCTTACAGACAGGTTCCGGAAACACCATATATTTT	CASSLQTGSGNTIYF
TRBJ2-2	few	TRBV6-6	.	TGTGCCAGCAGTTCACCAACAACCGCGAACACCGGGGAGCTGTTTTTT	CASSSPTTANTGELFF